Listed here are 6 T cell receptor beta chains from one sample, sequenced in a study of persistence of HIV-infected CD4 T cells. The libraries were made with immunoSEQ version 4 in survey mode. Clones were read by immunoSEQ multiplex PCR, and TCRdb kept only the in-frame ones, dropping some. This sample has 64,000 or so clones, with 70% to 75% found just once. The antigens of these receptors remain unknown. The stimulus was an HIV-1 Gag 15-mer peptide pool, about 1.1 ug/peptide/mL. CD40L-negative CD69-negative CD45RO-high memory CD4+ T cells were sorted as populations depleted of antigen-responding cells. The source material was CD4+ T cells sorted from PBMCs after roughly 18-hour stimulation, sampled from a patient who received antiretroviral therapy. These receptor sequences come from an adult man with HIV who was CMV-seropositive.

The chain has TRBV5-1 and TRBJ1-2, with D possibly matching TRBD1 (5 bases). Germline lookup yields CDR1 SGHRS and CDR2 YFSETQ. This CDR3 has 13 amino acids. V was pared by 4 bases and J by 6 bases, with 13 bases between. In DNA form, the CDR3 reads TGCGCCAGCAGCCCAGTCCCGGGGCATGGCTACACCTTC. Translated, it gives CASSPVPGHGYTF.

The V and J genes are TRBV2 and TRBJ1-4; 7 bases are shared with TRBD1. With V trimmed by 6 bases and J by 8 bases, 12 bases remained unmatched. Germline CDR1 SNHLY, CDR2 FYNNEI. This CDR3 comprises 15 residues. The CDR3 bases are TGTGCCAGCAGCCCCTCGGGGACAGTTGGGGAAAAACTGTTTTTT. This sequence encodes CASSPSGTVGEKLFF. The whole variable domain, remainder taken from reference TRBV2 and TRBJ1-4, is EPEVTQTPSHQVTQMGQEVILRCVPISNHLYFYWYRQILGQKVEFLVSFYNNEISEKSEIFDDQFSVERPDGSNFTLKIRSTKLEDSAMYFCASSPSGTVGEKLFFGSGTQLSVL.

V is TRBV19 and J is TRBJ1-5; 12 nucleotides match TRBD1. The CDR3 contains 15 residues. Looked up from germline, CDR1 is LNHDA and CDR2 is SQIVND (reference sequence). V gave up 3 bases and J gave up 7 bases; unmatched junction bases: 4. CDR3 sequence reads: CASSMGQGARQPQHF. Written as DNA, the CDR3 is TGTGCCAGTAGTATGGGACAGGGGGCAAGACAGCCCCAGCATTTT.

The chain employs TRBV7-9 and TRBJ2-4; D remains unclear. Germline assignment: CDR1 SEHNR and CDR2 FQNEAQ (reference sequence). The V end lost 1 base, the J end lost 0 bases, and 13 bases lay between the germline ends. This CDR3 has 17 residues. The CDR3 DNA reads TGTGCCAGCAGCTTAGAGCCCTTAACCATAGCCAAAAACATTCAGTACTTC. Its translation: CASSLEPLTIAKNIQYF. The full variable domain, its missing parts supplied by reference TRBV7-9 and TRBJ2-4, is DTGVSQNPRHKITKRGQNVTFRCDPISEHNRLYWYRQTLGQGPEFLTYFQNEAQLEKSRLLSDRFSAERPKGSFSTLEIQRTEQGDSAMYLCASSLEPLTIAKNIQYFGAGTRLSVL.

The chain links TRBV4-1 to TRBJ2-7, with D possibly being TRBD1 (5 bases). The V gene's germline CDR1 is MGHRA and CDR2 YSYEKL. The CDR3 spans 15 residues. V lost 1 base and J lost 1, with 11 bases in between. The CDR3 region is CASSQVEQASYEQYF. CDR3 in DNA: TGCGCCAGCAGCCAAGTGGAACAGGCTTCCTACGAGCAGTACTTC.

The CDR3 sequence is CSVTGDNQPQHF. CDR3 sequence (DNA): TGCAGCGTTACAGGAGACAATCAGCCCCAGCATTTT. V usage is TRBV29-1 and J usage is TRBJ1-5, with D perhaps TRBD1 (5 bases). V was shortened by 5 bases and J by 3 bases, with 8 bases between the two germline ends. CDR1 is SQVTM, CDR2 ANQGSEA, per germline. This CDR3 region has 12 residues.